This TCR beta chain comes out of a study of T-cell memory formation after mild COVID-19. Background on the study: Largely donor-specific sequence clusters came from a couple of donors.

TCRdb called the 5' RACE reads again in MiXCR, with one record for every CDR3 protein. The data show approximately 400,000 distinct CDR3 sequences, roughly 17% seen once. On this clonotype itself: Its antigen remains unknown.

Study results and caveats: Second-wave clones peaking on day 37 lacked confirmed SARS-CoV-2 specificity.

The CDR3 runs to 15 residues. The germline gives CDR1 WNHNN, CDR2 SYGVQD (reference sequence). Trimming took 6 bases from V and 7 from J; bases not matched to a gene: 9. Source material: PBMCs or a T cell subset sorted from them (not recorded which). This receptor was obtained from a man younger than 35 who had mild COVID-19 (a few samples of this study predate the infection). Cell type and time point are not known. The V and J genes are TRBV10-1 and TRBJ1-4, with 9 bases aligning to TRBD1. CDR3 amino acids: CASSGGQGSSEKLFF. The CDR3 nucleotides read TGCGCCAGCAGCGGTGGACAGGGGTCGAGTGAAAAACTGTTTTTT.